These 27 T cell receptor beta chains came from one sample sequenced in a study of blood T cell repertoires in COVID-19. Some clones are missing from TCRdb's copy, which holds only in-frame ones; the method was immunoSEQ multiplex PCR. The sample lists 200,000 to 250,000 clones, nearly 90% occurring once. Source material: PBMCs or T cells enriched from blood (not recorded which). The source of these receptors is a man in his thirties or forties who had recovered from COVID-19.

This chain links TRBV28 with TRBJ2-4, with D unclear. Germline V gene data show CDR1 as MDHEN and CDR2 as SYDVKM. V lost 5 bases and J 5 bases, leaving 16 bases between the germline ends. The CDR3 is made up of 15 amino acids. The CDR3 region has the DNA TGTGCCAGCAGTCGAATCCCCCGTCGGGAAAACATTCAGTACTTC. Translating gives CASSRIPRRENIQYF.

This clone was found once. This chain connects TRBV28 to TRBJ2-2, with 10 bases fitting TRBD1. V was clipped by 1 base and J by 1 base; unmatched bases: 6. CDR3 length: 18 residues. Looked up from germline, CDR1 is MDHEN and CDR2 is SYDVKM. The CDR3 DNA reads as TGTGCCAGCAGTTTATTTAGCGGGACAGGGGAGAACACCGGGGAGCTGTTTTTT. This codes for CASSLFSGTGENTGELFF.

This clone was recorded at least ten times. The V and J genes are TRBV19 and TRBJ1-3; no reliable D call. Per the germline V gene, CDR1 is LNHDA and CDR2 is SQIVND (reference sequence). This CDR3 region has 16 residues. Trimming cost V 0 bases and J 4 bases, with 13 bases left between them. Written as DNA, the CDR3 is TGTGCCAGTAGTATAGACGTCGGGTCAGCAGGAAACACCATATATTTT. It translates to CASSIDVGSAGNTIYF.

The chain is built from TRBV10-1 and TRBJ1-1, with D uncertain. This CDR3 is 14 amino acids long. With 2 bases removed from V and 5 bases from J, the gap between germline ends came to 12 bases. From germline, CDR1 is WNHNN and CDR2 SYGVQD (reference sequence). CDR3 coding DNA: TGCGCCAGCAGTGAGCCCCGGTCGGGTACTGAAGCTTTCTTT. Translated: CASSEPRSGTEAFF.

CDR3 loop: CASSSRREGSPLHF. The CDR3 DNA reads as TGTGCCAGCAGCTCCCGTAGGGAGGGTTCACCCCTCCACTTT. The rearrangement links TRBV5-5 to TRBJ1-6; D is unresolved. The CDR3 length is 14 residues. Germline-derived CDR1 and CDR2 are SGHKS and YYEKEE (reference sequence). The V and J ends lost 3 bases and 9 bases respectively, with 13 bases between them.

This clone was observed a single time. This chain links TRBV6-5 with TRBJ1-4; 7 bases are a match to TRBD1. The length of the CDR3 is 14 residues. V lost 8 bases, J lost 3 bases, and 6 bases stayed unmatched. From germline, CDR1 is MNHEY and CDR2 SVGAGI. CDR3 loop: CASSDGQANEKLFF. CDR3 DNA sequence: TGTGCCAGCTCGGACGGACAGGCTAATGAAAAACTGTTTTTT.

Written as DNA, the CDR3 is TGTGCCAGCAGTGAAGGCGGACAGGAAGAGACCCAGTACTTC. Translation: CASSEGGQEETQYF. The chain combines TRBV6-1 with TRBJ2-5; 7 bases match TRBD1. Germline-derived CDR1 and CDR2 are MNHNS and SASEGT. The CDR3 runs 14 residues. J was trimmed by 3 bases and V by 1 base; bases with no gene match: 2.

The J gene is TRBJ1-1, the V gene TRBV30; 8 bases fit TRBD1. The V segment lost 8 bases and the J segment 4 bases; nucleotides outside the gene matches: 9. The CDR3 totals 13 residues. The germline V gene has CDR1 GTSNPN and CDR2 SVGIG (reference sequence). CDR3 DNA: TGTGCCACGAGACAGGGGATGAGCACTGAAGCTTTCTTT. It specifies CATRQGMSTEAFF.

The V gene is TRBV25-1, the J gene TRBJ1-2; tentative D call: TRBD1 (5 bases). V lost 1 base and J 8 bases, leaving 20 bases between the germline ends. The CDR3 has 16 amino acids. Germline CDR1 and CDR2: MGHDK and SYGVNS. Written as DNA, the CDR3 is TGTGCCAGCAGTGAATCAGGGCAGGACGGAATAGGAGGCTACACCTTC. Amino acids: CASSESGQDGIGGYTF.

V and J are TRBV5-1 and TRBJ2-1, with 9 bases that match TRBD2. This CDR3 has 17 amino acids. Germline lookup yields CDR1 SGHRS and CDR2 YFSETQ. V lost 2 bases, J lost 1 base, and 7 bases stayed unmatched. The CDR3 loop is CASSLAGTSKSYNEQFF. The CDR3 DNA is TGCGCCAGCAGCTTAGCCGGGACTAGCAAGTCCTACAATGAGCAGTTCTTC.

This clone appeared once. This sequence joins TRBV6-4 and TRBJ2-2; tentative D call: TRBD1 (6 bases). The germline V gene has CDR1 MRHNA and CDR2 SNTAGT. V gave up 0 bases and J gave up 11 bases, with 7 bases separating them. This CDR3 is 12 amino acids long. The CDR3 spells CASSDSQGELFF. CDR3 nucleotides: TGTGCCAGCAGTGACTCACAGGGCGAGCTGTTTTTT.

This clone was seen more than once but under ten times. This chain links TRBV20-1 with TRBJ1-5; TRBD1 might be the D (6 bases). The V gene lost 6 bases and the J gene lost 9 bases, with 9 bases spanning the gap. Germline values: CDR1 DFQATT, CDR2 SNEGSKA (reference sequence). The CDR3 loop spans 10 amino acids. The DNA for the CDR3 is TGCAGTGCGCAGGGGCCGCCCCAGCATTTT. Protein: CSAQGPPQHF.

V and J are TRBV29-1 and TRBJ2-7; possible D gene TRBD2, 6 bases. The CDR3 has 12 amino acids. With 1 base removed from V and 6 bases from J, the gap between germline ends came to 10 bases. Germline values: CDR1 SQVTM, CDR2 ANQGSEA. In DNA form, the CDR3 reads TGCAGCGTTGAAGTCGGGGGTGCCGAGCAGTACTTC. Encoded protein: CSVEVGGAEQYF.

This chain joins TRBV5-4 and TRBJ2-3; the D gene is possibly TRBD2 (5 bases). This CDR3 has 16 residues. Trimming left V 4 bases short and J 4 bases short, with 19 bases between. Germline CDR1 and CDR2: SGHNT and YYREEE (reference sequence). CDR3 amino acids: CASSRNGSPGADTQYF. CDR3 nucleotides: TGTGCCAGCAGCCGTAACGGGTCGCCCGGGGCAGATACGCAGTATTTT. Filled out from reference TRBV5-4 and TRBJ2-3, the complete variable domain reads ETGVTQSPTHLIKTRGQQVTLRCSSQSGHNTVSWYQQALGQGPQFIFQYYREEENGRGNFPPRFSGLQFPNYSSELNVNALELDDSALYLCASSRNGSPGADTQYFGPGTRLTVL.

This chain joins TRBV19 and TRBJ1-5, with D unclear. CDR3 length: 14 residues. The V end lost 10 bases, the J end lost 3 bases, and 16 bases lay between the germline ends. Germline V gives CDR1 LNHDA, CDR2 SQIVND (reference sequence). In DNA, the CDR3 is TGTGCCACCTCTCTAGCGGATACCAATCAGCCCCAGCATTTT. Protein: CATSLADTNQPQHF.

This clone appeared a few times. This chain uses TRBV4-3 with TRBJ1-2, with 10 bases aligning to TRBD1. The germline V gene encodes CDR1 LGHNA and CDR2 YSLEER. J gave up 3 bases and V 1 base, and 2 bases lay outside the gene matches. The CDR3 runs to 15 residues. The CDR3 DNA is TGCGCCAGCAGCCAAGGGACAGGGGGGTACTATGGCTACACCTTC. This sequence encodes CASSQGTGGYYGYTF.

The chain is built from TRBV7-2 and TRBJ1-2, with D possibly being TRBD1 (5 bases). The CDR3 is 15 residues long. In germline, CDR1 is SGHTA, CDR2 FQGNSA. Trimming shortened V by 5 bases and J by 2 bases, and 15 bases separated the two germline ends. The CDR3 region is CASSPSSDTNYGYTF. CDR3 coding DNA: TGTGCCAGCAGCCCCAGTTCGGACACGAACTATGGCTACACCTTC.

J is TRBJ1-2 and V is TRBV24-1; 8 bases fit TRBD1. Germline loops: CDR1 KGHDR, CDR2 SFDVKD. This CDR3 spans 14 amino acids. V trimming: 2 bases; J trimming: 4 bases; junction bases outside the gene matches: 2. CDR3 region: CATSDSDRGYGYTF. In nucleotides, the CDR3 is TGTGCCACCAGTGATTCCGACAGGGGCTATGGCTACACCTTC.

The CDR3 protein is CASSTPRQGIKEKLFF. For the CDR3, the DNA is TGTGCCAGCAGTACACCAAGACAGGGTATAAAGGAAAAACTGTTTTTT. V is TRBV28 and J is TRBJ1-4; 7 bases line up with TRBD1. This CDR3 spans 16 amino acids. Unmatched junction bases numbered 14, after V lost 5 bases and J lost 8 bases. The germline CDR1 and CDR2 sequences are MDHEN and SYDVKM.

This sequence joins TRBV7-2 and TRBJ2-5; 8 bases are shared with TRBD2. Germline CDR1 and CDR2: SGHTA and FQGNSA. V shed 1 base, J shed 4 bases, and the junction held 2 bases outside the gene matches. There are 14 residues in the CDR3. This CDR3 reads CASSLVAGLETQYF. In nucleotides, the CDR3 is TGTGCCAGCAGCTTAGTAGCGGGGTTAGAGACCCAGTACTTC.

This sequence joins TRBV9 and TRBJ2-2, with TRBD1 identical over 8 bases. Trimming removed 8 bases from V and 3 bases from J; junction bases left unmatched: 6. Germline-derived CDR1 and CDR2 are SGDLS and YYNGEE. This CDR3 is built from 14 residues. The CDR3 sequence: CASSGGTDTGELFF. CDR3 DNA sequence: TGTGCCAGTTCAGGGGGCACGGACACCGGGGAGCTGTTTTTT.

This clone was detected only once. This chain links TRBV3-1 (or the pseudogene TRBV3-2) with TRBJ1-2; weak D call: TRBD1 (5 bases). The V and J ends lost 5 bases and 8 bases respectively, with 18 bases between them. The germline CDR1 and CDR2 sequences are LGHDT and YNNKEL (reference sequence). The CDR3 loop spans 14 amino acids. CDR3 protein: CASSFQPQGSGYTF. The CDR3 DNA follows: TGTGCCAGCAGCTTTCAACCGCAGGGAAGCGGCTACACCTTC.

V is TRBV30 and J is TRBJ1-4; D uncertain. The CDR3 contains 12 residues. V lost 4 bases to trimming and J lost 7 bases, with 10 bases between them. Germline V gene lookup returns CDR1 GTSNPN and CDR2 SVGIG (reference sequence). The CDR3 is CAWKRRGEKLFF. The CDR3 DNA follows: TGTGCCTGGAAACGACGAGGTGAAAAACTGTTTTTT.

The chain carries TRBV5-1 and TRBJ2-1, with a tentative D call TRBD1 (6 bases). The V end lost 4 bases, the J end lost 9 bases, and 11 bases lay between the germline ends. Germline assignment: CDR1 SGHRS and CDR2 YFSETQ. The CDR3 extends over 12 amino acids. The CDR3 DNA reads as TGCGCCAGCAGCACTACAGGGACTGAGCAGTTCTTC. Translated, it gives CASSTTGTEQFF.

The chain employs TRBV5-1 and TRBJ2-7, with a possible D match to TRBD2 (6 bases). The V end lost 7 bases, the J end lost 0 bases, and 17 bases lay between the germline ends. The CDR3 extends over 15 amino acids. Germline V CDR1 and CDR2: SGHRS, YFSETQ. The CDR3 DNA is TGCGCCAGCCGCCTGCTAGCGAAAAGCTCCTACGAGCAGTACTTC. Its translation: CASRLLAKSSYEQYF.

This clone was detected a few times. This chain uses TRBV7-8 with TRBJ2-7; D ambiguous. Germline V lookup: CDR1 SGHVS, CDR2 FQNEAQ. The germline V and J ends were trimmed by 5 bases and 7 bases, with 12 bases remaining between them. CDR3 length: 12 residues. The CDR3 protein is CASSPYVGEQYF. CDR3 DNA sequence: TGTGCCAGCAGCCCGTACGTCGGGGAGCAGTACTTC.

V gene TRBV2 combines with J gene TRBJ1-6; D is unresolved. CDR1 SNHLY and CDR2 FYNNEI come from the germline V gene. The CDR3 covers 13 residues. V lost 2 bases, J lost 7 bases, and 6 bases lay in between. CDR3 coding DNA: TGTGCCAGCAGTGAACGGTGGAATTCACCCCTCCACTTT. Residues: CASSERWNSPLHF.